The next 8 T cell receptor beta chains were all read from a single sample in a study of blood T cell repertoires in COVID-19. Method: immunoSEQ multiplex PCR; TCRdb's copy keeps in-frame clones and lacks some. The table shows about 250,000 clones, with approximately 84% occurring only once. The sample consisted of PBMCs or T cells enriched from blood (not recorded which). All receptors come from a man aged 40-50 years who had recovered from COVID-19.

This chain connects TRBV13 to TRBJ2-1, with TRBD1 identical over 9 bases. The germline V gene has CDR1 PRHDT and CDR2 FYEKMQ (reference sequence). The CDR3 consists of 15 residues. V dropped 5 bases and J dropped 9; count of bases not matched to a gene: 11. The CDR3 bases are TGTGCCAGCAGCCCCCCGAACGGACAGGGGAGTGAGCAGTTCTTC. It translates to CASSPPNGQGSEQFF.

This chain uses TRBV27 with TRBJ2-7; 15 bases line up with TRBD2. Per the germline V gene, CDR1 is MNHEY and CDR2 is SMNVEV (reference sequence). Losses at the gene ends were 7 bases for V and 6 bases for J; bases not matched to a gene: 4. This CDR3 spans 14 amino acids. The CDR3, as DNA: TGTGCCAGCACGACGGGACTAGCGGGGGGCGAGCAGTACTTC. It codes for CASTTGLAGGEQYF.

J is TRBJ2-2 and V is TRBV5-1; 8 positions match TRBD1. Losses at the gene ends were 4 bases for V and 1 base for J; bases not matched to a gene: 6. The CDR3 has 16 amino acids. Looked up from germline, CDR1 is SGHRS and CDR2 is YFSETQ. The CDR3 is CASSEVGTGNTGELFF. In nucleotides, the CDR3 is TGCGCCAGCAGCGAGGTGGGGACAGGGAACACCGGGGAGCTGTTTTTT.

The chain joins TRBV7-7 to TRBJ2-3; TRBD1 aligns across 8 bases. The CDR3 has 14 amino acids. CDR1 and CDR2 (germline): SSHAT, FNYEAQ (reference sequence). Trimming cost V 3 bases and J 2 bases; bases outside gene matches: 1. DNA of the CDR3: TGTGCCAGCAGCTTGGACAGGGCCACAGATACGCAGTATTTT. Its protein product is CASSLDRATDTQYF.

This chain connects TRBV11-3 to TRBJ2-5; 12 nucleotides line up with TRBD1. J lost 2 bases, V lost 1 base, and 2 bases had no gene match. CDR3 length: 16 residues. The germline V gene has CDR1 SGHNT and CDR2 YENEEA. The chain's CDR3 is CASSLGDRGRQETQYF. CDR3 bases: TGTGCCAGCAGCTTAGGGGACAGGGGGCGTCAAGAGACCCAGTACTTC.

The gene calls are TRBV3-1 (or the pseudogene TRBV3-2) and TRBJ2-1, with 13 bases lining up with TRBD2. Per the germline V gene, CDR1 is LGHDT and CDR2 is YNNKEL (reference sequence). The CDR3 has 14 residues. Trimming removed 0 bases from V and 12 bases from J; junction bases left unmatched: 2. The CDR3 protein is CASSQDTSGRGQFF. The DNA of the CDR3 is TGTGCCAGCAGCCAAGACACTAGCGGGAGGGGGCAGTTCTTC.

The V gene is TRBV12-3 or TRBV12-4, the J gene TRBJ1-1; D uncertain. The V and J ends lost 1 base and 8 bases respectively, with 5 bases between them. This CDR3 comprises 11 residues. The CDR3 here is CASSLVQEAFF. The DNA of the CDR3 is TGTGCCAGCAGTTTAGTACAGGAAGCTTTCTTT.

The chain links TRBV3-1 (or the pseudogene TRBV3-2) to TRBJ2-4, with unresolved D. There are 15 residues in the CDR3. Trimming cost V 4 bases and J 0 bases, with 10 bases left between them. The germline V gene encodes CDR1 LGHDT and CDR2 YNNKEL (reference sequence). The CDR3 spells CASSLPFGAKNIQYF. CDR3 coding DNA: TGTGCCAGCAGCCTCCCTTTCGGAGCCAAAAACATTCAGTACTTC.